Listed here are 28 T cell receptor beta chains from one sample, sequenced in a study of blood T cell repertoires in COVID-19. Method: immunoSEQ multiplex PCR; TCRdb's copy keeps in-frame clones and lacks some. The sample lists about 120,000 clones, approximately 80% occurring once. Sequenced input: peripheral blood. The receptors here all came from a woman aged 70 to 79 with acute or convalescent COVID-19.

This chain joins TRBV3-1 (or the pseudogene TRBV3-2) and TRBJ1-2, with D uncertain. With 0 bases removed from V and 6 bases from J, the gap between germline ends came to 14 bases. CDR1 and CDR2 from the germline V gene are LGHDT and YNNKEL (reference sequence). The CDR3 contains 15 residues. The CDR3 region has the DNA TGTGCCAGCAGCCAAGATGTTTTGAGGGTAGATGGCTACACCTTC. This codes for CASSQDVLRVDGYTF.

The sample holds one count of this clone. This chain links TRBV13 with TRBJ2-3; the match to TRBD1 covers 8 bases. This CDR3 has 13 amino acids. The junction had 3 bases not matched to a gene; V was cut back by 6 bases and J by 4 bases. Germline assignment: CDR1 PRHDT and CDR2 FYEKMQ (reference sequence). The DNA of the CDR3 is TGTGCCAGCAGGAAACAGGGGGCAGATACGCAGTATTTT. Protein product: CASRKQGADTQYF.

The sample holds one count of this clone. V usage is TRBV19 and J usage is TRBJ2-5; D gene uncertain. Between the trimmed V and J ends, which lost 3 bases and 6 bases, there was a span of 8 bases. This CDR3 contains 12 residues. Germline CDR1 is LNHDA and CDR2 is SQIVND (reference sequence). The CDR3 nucleotides are TGTGCCAGTAGTATTGGGCCGCAGACCCAGTACTTC. This codes for CASSIGPQTQYF. Full variable domain (remainder filled in from reference TRBV19 and TRBJ2-5): DGGITQSPKYLFRKEGQNVTLSCEQNLNHDAMYWYRQDPGQGLRLIYYSQIVNDFQKGDIAEGYSVSREKKESFPLTVTSAQKNPTAFYLCASSIGPQTQYFGPGTRLLVL.

V gene TRBV7-9 combines with J gene TRBJ1-5; the D gene is possibly TRBD1 (5 bases). This CDR3 contains 13 residues. Germline assignment: CDR1 SEHNR and CDR2 FQNEAQ (reference sequence). Trimming removed 2 bases at V and 7 bases at J, with 9 bases between. The CDR3 coding sequence is TGTGCCAGCAGCTTACCCGGGGGACAGCCCCAGCATTTT. It encodes CASSLPGGQPQHF.

The chain joins TRBV11-1 to TRBJ2-1, with D perhaps TRBD2 (5 bases). The CDR3 totals 13 residues. From germline, CDR1 is SGHAT and CDR2 FQDESV (reference sequence). V shed 6 bases and J shed 8 bases, with 14 bases lying between them. CDR3: CASSSFPGYEQFF. CDR3 nucleotide sequence: TGTGCCAGCAGTAGCTTTCCGGGGTATGAGCAGTTCTTC. Looking up the rest from reference TRBV11-1 and TRBJ2-1 gives the full variable domain: EAEVAQSPRYKITEKSQAVAFWCDPISGHATLYWYRQILGQGPELLVQFQDESVVDDSQLPKDRFSAERLKGVDSTLKIQPAELGDSAMYLCASSSFPGYEQFFGPGTRLTVL.

The gene calls are TRBV6-5 and TRBJ2-1; the D gene is possibly TRBD2 (5 bases). Trimming removed 8 bases from V and 6 bases from J, with 17 bases in between. CDR1 is MNHEY, CDR2 SVGAGI, per germline. The CDR3 contains 14 residues. CDR3: CASGRLESGNEQFF. Written as DNA, the CDR3 is TGTGCCAGCGGGAGACTGGAAAGTGGCAATGAGCAGTTCTTC.

The chain has TRBV7-6 and TRBJ1-4; TRBD1 matches at 11 bases. The CDR3 contains 17 residues. Germline V CDR1 and CDR2: SGHVS, FNYEAQ. V gave up 5 bases and J gave up 4 bases; unmatched junction bases: 9. CDR3 DNA: TGTGCCAGCAGCGGGCGGGACAGGGGGTTACTTAATGAAAAACTGTTTTTT. Translation gives CASSGRDRGLLNEKLFF.

This clone was picked up a small number of times. The chain recombines TRBV6-2 or TRBV6-3 with TRBJ2-5; TRBD2 aligns across 12 bases. The CDR3 has 20 amino acids. Germline CDR1 is MNHEY and CDR2 is SVGEGT. V was pared by 0 bases and J by 1 base, with 12 bases of the junction left unmatched. The CDR3 sequence is CASSYSLLAGGSRGQETQYF. The CDR3, as DNA: TGTGCCAGCAGTTACTCACTCCTAGCGGGAGGGTCCAGGGGCCAAGAGACCCAGTACTTC.

The rearrangement uses TRBV11-2 and TRBJ2-5; 10 nucleotides align to TRBD2. Germline values: CDR1 SGHAT, CDR2 FQNNGV. The V and J ends lost 0 bases and 2 bases, in that order; junction bases with no gene match: 9. This CDR3 comprises 18 residues. The CDR3: CASSLDYGLAGVQETQYF. The CDR3 DNA sequence: TGTGCCAGCAGCTTAGATTACGGGCTAGCGGGGGTACAAGAGACCCAGTACTTC.

The chain couples TRBV5-1 to TRBJ2-2; 7 bases map to TRBD2. Germline CDR1 and CDR2: SGHRS and YFSETQ. The trim removed 3 bases at V and 4 bases at J, leaving 3 bases unmatched. CDR3 length: 14 residues. The chain's CDR3 is CASSWTSGTGELFF. DNA of the CDR3: TGCGCCAGCAGCTGGACTAGTGGCACCGGGGAGCTGTTTTTT. Combining the CDR3 with reference TRBV5-1 and TRBJ2-2 gives the whole variable domain KAGVTQTPRYLIKTRGQQVTLSCSPISGHRSVSWYQQTPGQGLQFLFEYFSETQRNKGNFPGRFSGRQFSNSRSEMNVSTLELGDSALYLCASSWTSGTGELFFGEGSRLTVL.

The CDR3 protein is CSVEGMEGTKYEQYF. CDR3 coding DNA: TGCAGCGTTGAAGGAATGGAGGGGACCAAGTACGAGCAGTACTTC. This chain uses TRBV29-1 with TRBJ2-7; possibly TRBD2 for D (6 bases). V lost 1 base to trimming and J lost 4 bases, with 17 bases between them. This CDR3 has 15 amino acids. Germline CDR1 is SQVTM and CDR2 is ANQGSEA.

The rearrangement joins TRBV7-8 to TRBJ2-7; TRBD2 might be the D (7 bases). The CDR3 has 16 residues. Trimming took 0 bases from V and 3 from J, leaving 15 bases between them. From germline, CDR1 is SGHVS and CDR2 FQNEAQ. The CDR3 nucleotides read TGTGCCAGCAGCTTAGCGGGGGGGGCGCTGGGCTACGAGCAGTACTTC. Protein product: CASSLAGGALGYEQYF. The complete variable domain, with remaining parts taken from reference TRBV7-8 and TRBJ2-7, reads GAGVSQSPRYKVAKRGQDVALRCDPISGHVSLFWYQQALGQGPEFLTYFQNEAQLDKSGLPSDRFFAERPEGSVSTLKIQRTQQEDSAVYLCASSLAGGALGYEQYFGPGTRLTVT.

The genes are TRBV11-3 and TRBJ1-2, with 10 nucleotides matching TRBD1. CDR3 length equals 13 residues. The V and J ends lost 5 bases and 8 bases, in that order; junction bases with no gene match: 5. Germline values: CDR1 SGHNT, CDR2 YENEEA. CDR3 residues: CASSHRDRGGYTF. CDR3 in DNA: TGTGCCAGCAGCCATCGGGACAGGGGAGGCTACACCTTC.

The rearrangement uses TRBV7-3 and TRBJ2-3; 7 bases agree with TRBD2. V shed 2 bases and J 1 base; nucleotides not matched to a gene: 6. The CDR3 contains 16 residues. Germline CDR1 and CDR2: SGHTA and FQGTGA. The CDR3 region has the DNA TGTGCCAGCAGCTTAGGCGGGAGTGGTGGCACAGATACGCAGTATTTT. Its translation: CASSLGGSGGTDTQYF.

This chain connects TRBV19 to TRBJ2-1, with 10 bases fitting TRBD2. The length of the CDR3 is 16 residues. Losses at the gene ends were 5 bases for V and 4 bases for J; bases not matched to a gene: 8. Germline CDR1 LNHDA, CDR2 SQIVND (reference sequence). CDR3 DNA sequence: TGTGCCAGTAGTGCCCAGGGACTAGCGAGTTACAATGAGCAGTTCTTC. This gives the protein CASSAQGLASYNEQFF.

The chain has TRBV20-1 and TRBJ2-5, with 9 positions matching TRBD2. This CDR3 has 16 residues. From germline, CDR1 is DFQATT and CDR2 SNEGSKA (reference sequence). V shed 3 bases, J shed 1 base, and the junction held 9 bases outside the gene matches. The CDR3 spells CSASFGTSFIQETQYF. The CDR3 nucleotides are TGCAGTGCTAGTTTCGGGACTAGCTTTATCCAAGAGACCCAGTACTTC.

This chain uses TRBV5-4 with TRBJ2-3; the D gene is possibly TRBD2 (6 bases). Trimming pared 0 bases from V and 7 bases from J, leaving 15 bases between. The CDR3 totals 15 residues. Germline lookup yields CDR1 SGHNT and CDR2 YYREEE (reference sequence). The CDR3 is CASSLAGSGGNTQYF. Written as DNA, the CDR3 is TGTGCCAGCAGCTTGGCGGGCAGCGGAGGGAATACGCAGTATTTT.

This sequence joins TRBV28 and TRBJ2-1; tentatively, D is TRBD2 (6 bases). The CDR3 consists of 14 residues. The V and J ends lost 2 bases and 3 bases respectively, with 8 bases between them. Germline CDR1 reads MDHEN; CDR2 reads SYDVKM. The CDR3 region is CASSLGTDYNEQFF. CDR3 nucleotides: TGTGCCAGCAGTTTAGGGACTGACTACAATGAGCAGTTCTTC.

Only a few counts were recorded for this clone. This rearrangement joins TRBV28 to TRBJ1-1; TRBD1 might be the D (5 bases). CDR1 and CDR2 (germline): MDHEN, SYDVKM. CDR3 length equals 14 residues. The germline V and J ends were trimmed by 0 bases and 5 bases, with 10 bases remaining between them. The CDR3 nucleotides read TGTGCCAGCAGTTTATGGCTGCGGGGGACTGAAGCTTTCTTT. This sequence encodes CASSLWLRGTEAFF.

The chain has TRBV19 and TRBJ1-1, with a possible D match to TRBD1 (5 bases). The CDR3 extends over 14 amino acids. Per germline, CDR1 LNHDA and CDR2 SQIVND (reference sequence). With 0 bases removed from V and 5 bases from J, the gap between germline ends came to 10 bases. The CDR3 coding sequence is TGTGCCAGTAGTATAGACAGGGTAAGGACTGAAGCTTTCTTT. Its translation: CASSIDRVRTEAFF.

The chain links TRBV19 to TRBJ2-3; TRBD2 matches 9 bases. The CDR3 is 16 amino acids. V lost 4 bases to trimming and J lost 1 base; unmatched junction nucleotides: 6. Germline loops: CDR1 LNHDA, CDR2 SQIVND (reference sequence). Here the CDR3 reads CASSTSGGPGTDTQYF. In DNA form, the CDR3 reads TGTGCCAGTAGTACCAGCGGGGGGCCCGGCACAGATACGCAGTATTTT.

The rearrangement joins TRBV5-1 to TRBJ1-2, with TRBD1 matching 8 bases. Trimming cost V 0 bases and J 7 bases; bases outside gene matches: 8. Per germline, CDR1 SGHRS and CDR2 YFSETQ. The CDR3 sequence is 15 residues long. In DNA, the CDR3 is TGCGCCAGCAGCTTGGGGGGACAGGAGGCTCGTGGCTACACCTTC. This sequence encodes CASSLGGQEARGYTF.

The gene calls are TRBV5-4 and TRBJ2-1; 9 nucleotides line up with TRBD2. This CDR3 is 15 amino acids long. Germline V lookup: CDR1 SGHNT, CDR2 YYREEE (reference sequence). Unmatched junction bases numbered 10, after V lost 6 bases and J lost 6 bases. The CDR3: CASISGGSIINEQFF. CDR3 in DNA: TGTGCCAGCATCAGCGGGGGGTCCATTATCAATGAGCAGTTCTTC.

The chain combines TRBV6-5 with TRBJ2-1; 9 positions match TRBD1. The germline CDR1 and CDR2 sequences are MNHEY and SVGAGI. The CDR3 runs to 15 residues. V was pared by 6 bases and J by 2 bases, with 5 bases of the junction left unmatched. CDR3 sequence: CASRRDRVTYNEQFF. In nucleotides, the CDR3 is TGTGCCAGCAGGCGGGACAGGGTAACCTACAATGAGCAGTTCTTC.

V and J are TRBV5-5 and TRBJ1-1, with 8 bases identical to TRBD1. The CDR3 has 14 amino acids. Germline-derived CDR1 and CDR2 are SGHKS and YYEKEE (reference sequence). V lost 4 bases to trimming and J lost 0 bases; unmatched junction nucleotides: 2. The CDR3 is CASSRQGMNTEAFF. CDR3 coding DNA: TGTGCCAGCAGCCGACAGGGGATGAACACTGAAGCTTTCTTT.

V and J are TRBV18 and TRBJ1-1; 8 bases align to TRBD1. Unmatched junction bases numbered 18, after V lost 4 bases and J lost 2 bases. Germline-derived CDR1 and CDR2 are KGHSH and LQKENI. The CDR3 sequence is 19 residues long. DNA for the CDR3: TGTGCCAGCTCACTCTGGACAGGGACAAAACATTTACGAAACACTGAAGCTTTCTTT. Encoded protein: CASSLWTGTKHLRNTEAFF.

This clone was counted only a few times. The genes are TRBV7-8 and TRBJ1-4; D gene unclear. This CDR3 is built from 12 residues. The germline gives CDR1 SGHVS, CDR2 FQNEAQ. Trimming removed 6 bases at V and 3 bases at J, with 5 bases between. The CDR3 DNA is TGTGCCAGCAGTAAGCCTAATGAAAAACTGTTTTTT. This sequence encodes CASSKPNEKLFF.

V and J are TRBV9 and TRBJ2-7, with a tentative D call TRBD1 (5 bases). Germline CDR1 is SGDLS and CDR2 is YYNGEE. This CDR3 is 13 amino acids long. The ends were cut back, 4 bases at V and 1 base at J, with 9 bases in the middle. In nucleotides, the CDR3 is TGTGCCAGCAGCCCCGACAGTTCCTACGAGCAGTACTTC. Protein sequence: CASSPDSSYEQYF.